This passage covers 15 T cell receptor beta chains from one sample sequenced in a study of blood T cells in healthy people across ages. A sample-barcoded 5' primer and a J-beta primer mix were used in a second PCR of roughly 6 to 11 cycles. From the 5' RACE reads, TCRdb called clonotypes with MiXCR, one entry per CDR3 protein. The sample contains 850,000 or so distinct CDR3 sequences, 29% of which appear only once. Source material: blood. The receptors here all came from an elderly woman in good health.

This clonotype occurred many times. V gene TRBV6-6 combines with J gene TRBJ2-2; D gene ambiguous. The length of the CDR3 is 11 residues. CDR1 MNHNY and CDR2 SVGAGI come from the germline V gene (reference sequence). Deletions cut 7 bases from V and 6 bases from J, with 6 bases between. The CDR3 DNA reads as TGTGCCAGCAAAGGGTCCGGGGAGCTGTTTTTT. Its protein product is CASKGSGELFF.

This clonotype was picked up many times. This chain connects TRBV7-2 to TRBJ2-7; TRBD1 matches 10 bases. Germline V CDR1 and CDR2: SGHTA, FQGNSA. Trimming took 3 bases from V and 8 from J; bases not matched to a gene: 7. CDR3 length equals 14 residues. CDR3 nucleotide sequence: TGTGCCAGCAGCTTCGGACAGGGGGGGATGAAGCAGTACTTC. Its protein product is CASSFGQGGMKQYF. Full variable domain (remainder filled in from reference TRBV7-2 and TRBJ2-7): GAGVSQSPSNKVTEKGKDVELRCDPISGHTALYWYRQSLGQGLEFLIYFQGNSAPDKSGLPSDRFSAERTGGSVSTLTIQRTQQEDSAVYLCASSFGQGGMKQYFGPGTRLTVT.

The chain couples TRBV16 to TRBJ2-7; the D is unclear. The V gene's germline CDR1 is KGHSY and CDR2 FQNENV. Trimming pared 1 base from V and 5 bases from J, leaving 6 bases between. The CDR3 sequence is 12 residues long. The CDR3 spells CASSQYLDEQYF. The DNA for the CDR3 is TGTGCCAGCAGCCAATACTTAGACGAGCAGTACTTC.

Ten or more counts support this clonotype. The rearrangement uses TRBV11-2 and TRBJ1-6; D is unclear. The CDR3 has 18 amino acids. The V end was cut by 0 bases, the J end by 5 bases, with 17 bases between. Looked up from germline, CDR1 is SGHAT and CDR2 is FQNNGV. The CDR3 DNA is TGTGCCAGCAGCTTAGAAACATTGGGATTCGAAAATAATTCACCCCTCCACTTT. It is translated as CASSLETLGFENNSPLHF.

This clonotype occurred a few times. The CDR3 DNA reads TGTGCTAGTGGTTTGGTACTTGGTCGACGCACCGAGAACACTGAAGCTTTCTTT. It yields the protein CASGLVLGRRTENTEAFF. The rearrangement uses TRBV12-5 and TRBJ1-1; D is uncertain. Germline lookup yields CDR1 LGHNT and CDR2 FRNRAP. V was trimmed by 0 bases and J by 1 base, leaving 18 bases between them. The CDR3 is 18 amino acids.

In this sample, this clonotype turned up many times. The chain carries TRBV7-6 and TRBJ2-3; 10 bases line up with TRBD1. CDR1 and CDR2 from the germline V gene are SGHVS and FNYEAQ. Trimming cost V 5 bases and J 5 bases; bases outside gene matches: 4. There are 14 residues in the CDR3. For the CDR3, the DNA is TGTGCCAGCAGCACAAGGACAGGGGGAGATACGCAGTATTTT. It specifies CASSTRTGGDTQYF.

The rearrangement joins TRBV7-2 to TRBJ1-2; 10 bases are shared with TRBD1. V lost 9 bases to trimming and J lost 6 bases; unmatched junction nucleotides: 16. This CDR3 region has 16 residues. The germline gives CDR1 SGHTA, CDR2 FQGNSA. CDR3 residues: CASSIAKTGGIHGYTF. The CDR3 region has the DNA TGTGCCAGTAGTATAGCTAAGACAGGGGGCATCCATGGCTACACCTTC. Filled out from reference TRBV7-2 and TRBJ1-2, the complete variable domain reads GAGVSQSPSNKVTEKGKDVELRCDPISGHTALYWYRQSLGQGLEFLIYFQGNSAPDKSGLPSDRFSAERTGGSVSTLTIQRTQQEDSAVYLCASSIAKTGGIHGYTFGSGTRLTVV.

Concerning this clonotype: A read error is possible here, since a much larger clone lies one base away. The chain recombines TRBV6-1 with TRBJ2-1, with 11 nucleotides matching TRBD1. Germline CDR1 is MNHNS and CDR2 is SASEGT. The CDR3 is 15 amino acids. The CDR3 loop reads CVSSEGQGAYNEQFF. CDR3 bases: TGTGTCAGCAGTGAGGGACAGGGGGCCTACAATGAGCAGTTCTTC.

This clonotype was seen repeatedly, ten times or more. The J gene is TRBJ2-3, the V gene TRBV7-2; 8 positions agree with TRBD2. V was clipped by 3 bases and J by 1 base; unmatched bases: 15. Germline CDR1 reads SGHTA; CDR2 reads FQGNSA. The CDR3 has 19 amino acids. The CDR3 region has the DNA TGTGCCAGCAGCTTCCAGGGCGTCTCACTGCGGGGGGGCACAGATACGCAGTATTTT. It is translated as CASSFQGVSLRGGTDTQYF.

This clonotype was seen a single time. The chain employs TRBV30 and TRBJ2-3; TRBD2 aligns across 13 bases. This CDR3 comprises 16 residues. Per germline, CDR1 GTSNPN and CDR2 SVGIG (reference sequence). Germline trimming cut 4 bases from V and 2 bases from J; bases unmatched to any gene: 6. This CDR3 reads CAWTRLAGGLTDTQYF. The CDR3 DNA reads TGTGCCTGGACCCGACTAGCGGGGGGCCTCACAGATACGCAGTATTTT. Full variable domain (rest looked up from reference TRBV30 and TRBJ2-3): SQTIHQWPATLVQPVGSPLSLECTVEGTSNPNLYWYRQAAGRGLQLLFYSVGIGQISSEVPQNLSASRPQDRQFILSSKKLLLSDSGFYLCAWTRLAGGLTDTQYFGPGTRLTVL.

This clonotype turned up a few times. The chain recombines TRBV9 with TRBJ2-3; D remains unclear. V was pared by 0 bases and J by 8 bases, with 10 bases between. This CDR3 has 13 amino acids. The germline gives CDR1 SGDLS, CDR2 YYNGEE. CDR3 sequence reads: CASSVAGEFTQYF. The CDR3 DNA is TGTGCCAGCAGCGTAGCTGGAGAGTTTACGCAGTATTTT.

This clonotype was detected many times. The V call is TRBV5-1, the J call TRBJ2-3; D gene unclear. The CDR3 is 14 amino acids. Germline CDR1 SGHRS, CDR2 YFSETQ. Trimming left V 4 bases short and J 5 bases short, with 14 bases between. CDR3 loop: CASSLSNSGDTQYF. The CDR3 nucleotides read TGCGCCAGCAGCCTAAGTAACTCTGGAGATACGCAGTATTTT.

In its sample, this clonotype was seen many times. The chain employs TRBV9 and TRBJ2-3; 8 positions agree with TRBD2. This CDR3 spans 17 amino acids. The junction had 14 bases not matched to a gene; V was cut back by 3 bases and J by 5 bases. CDR1 and CDR2 from the germline V gene are SGDLS and YYNGEE. The CDR3 region is CASSASATGGPGDTQYF. In nucleotides, the CDR3 is TGTGCCAGCAGCGCCTCTGCGACGGGGGGGCCGGGAGATACGCAGTATTTT.

This clonotype was observed many times. J is TRBJ1-5 and V is TRBV6-2 or TRBV6-3, with a weak D call TRBD1 (5 bases). V was clipped by 0 bases and J by 3 bases, with 18 bases between them. The germline CDR1 and CDR2 sequences are MNHEY and SVGEGT. The CDR3 spans 18 residues. CDR3 in DNA: TGTGCCAGCAGTTACTCGAAGAAGGGAGCCAGGGTCAATCAGCCCCAGCATTTT. Translated, it gives CASSYSKKGARVNQPQHF.

V is TRBV10-3 and J is TRBJ1-1; 9 bases are shared with TRBD1. Trimming took 4 bases from V and 5 from J; bases not matched to a gene: 11. Germline V gene lookup returns CDR1 ENHRY and CDR2 SYGVKD. This CDR3 has 16 amino acids. CDR3 DNA sequence: TGTGCCATCAGTGGGACAGGGGCCAACTTGGGGACTGAAGCTTTCTTT. The encoded protein is CAISGTGANLGTEAFF.